Each of the 2 T cell receptor beta chains below was sequenced from the same sample in a study of early T cells in non-severe SARS-CoV-2 infection. TCRdb recomputed calls from the 5' RACE reads with MiXCR, one row per CDR3 protein. Of around 83,000 distinct CDR3 sequences listed, approximately 12% were seen once; the top ten hold nearly 4.5%. The specimen was whole blood, collected at baseline. Receptor source: an adult who was a healthcare worker with PCR-confirmed SARS-CoV-2 infection or an uninfected control (not recorded which).

The rearrangement uses TRBV30 and TRBJ1-5; D is perhaps TRBD1 (6 bases). From germline, CDR1 is GTSNPN and CDR2 SVGIG (reference sequence). This CDR3 is built from 16 residues. Between the trimmed V and J ends, which lost 2 bases and 1 base, there was a span of 15 bases. The chain's CDR3 is CAWSTGGAPSNQPQHF. The CDR3 DNA follows: TGTGCCTGGAGTACCGGGGGCGCCCCGAGCAATCAGCCCCAGCATTTT. The variable domain in full, completed from reference TRBV30 and TRBJ1-5, reads SQTIHQWPATLVQPVGSPLSLECTVEGTSNPNLYWYRQAAGRGLQLLFYSVGIGQISSEVPQNLSASRPQDRQFILSSKKLLLSDSGFYLCAWSTGGAPSNQPQHFGDGTRLSIL.

This rearrangement joins TRBV25-1 to TRBJ2-3, with 10 positions matching TRBD2. This CDR3 region has 14 residues. V was pared by 6 bases and J by 3 bases, with 3 bases of the junction left unmatched. The germline CDR1 and CDR2 sequences are MGHDK and SYGVNS. CDR3 sequence: CASSQRGGTDTQYF. The CDR3 region has the DNA TGTGCCAGCAGCCAGCGGGGGGGGACAGATACGCAGTATTTT.